The 17 T cell receptor beta chains below were found in one sample sequenced in a study of somatic mutations in cytotoxic T cells in rheumatoid arthritis. TCRdb keeps only in-frame clones here, not all; method: immunoSEQ multiplex PCR. Among around 15,000 clones listed, roughly 80% were seen once. The specimen sequenced was CD8+ T cells sorted from blood. All receptors come from an adult with rheumatoid arthritis.

The CDR3 region has the DNA TGCAGCGTTGAAGATCGGGGGGACGAAAACAATGAGCAGTTCTTC. Translating it yields CSVEDRGDENNEQFF. The V gene is TRBV29-1, the J gene TRBJ2-1; TRBD2 matches at 7 bases. The CDR3 sequence is 15 residues long. The ends lost 0 bases at V and 5 bases at J; junction bases unmatched: 7. Germline V CDR1 and CDR2: SQVTM, ANQGSEA.

The chain is built from TRBV27 and TRBJ2-7; tentatively, D is TRBD2 (6 bases). The CDR3 sequence is 12 residues long. Per the germline V gene, CDR1 is MNHEY and CDR2 is SMNVEV (reference sequence). Trimming left V 5 bases short and J 6 bases short, with 11 bases between. The CDR3 loop is CASSNQGGEQYF. The CDR3 DNA is TGTGCCAGCAGTAATCAGGGAGGCGAGCAGTACTTC.

The rearrangement joins TRBV5-1 to TRBJ2-1; 13 nucleotides match TRBD2. CDR1 and CDR2 (germline): SGHRS, YFSETQ. The CDR3 runs 15 residues. With V trimmed by 6 bases and J by 5 bases, 5 bases remained unmatched. In DNA, the CDR3 is TGCGCCAGCACCGCCGGGACTAGCGGGAACAATGAGCAGTTCTTC. It translates to CASTAGTSGNNEQFF.

The chain has TRBV30 and TRBJ2-7; D not resolved. The CDR3 loop spans 12 amino acids. With 2 bases removed from V and 5 bases from J, the gap between germline ends came to 10 bases. Germline assignment: CDR1 GTSNPN and CDR2 SVGIG (reference sequence). The chain's CDR3 is CAWSRQVNEQYF. The CDR3 bases are TGTGCCTGGAGTAGGCAGGTCAACGAGCAGTACTTC.

This rearrangement joins TRBV19 to TRBJ2-7; TRBD2 matches 9 bases. The CDR3 loop spans 16 amino acids. V lost 0 bases and J lost 3; bases outside the gene matches: 6. Germline V gene sequence: CDR1 LNHDA, CDR2 SQIVND (reference sequence). CDR3 residues: CASSIDQASGNYEQYF. CDR3 coding DNA: TGTGCCAGTAGTATAGATCAGGCTAGCGGGAACTACGAGCAGTACTTC.

The V call is TRBV7-9, the J call TRBJ2-7; D is unresolved. Germline V gene data show CDR1 as SEHNR and CDR2 as FQNEAQ (reference sequence). The V gene lost 3 bases and the J gene lost 2 bases, with 8 bases spanning the gap. The CDR3 contains 13 residues. CDR3: CASSFDKTYEQYF. CDR3 coding DNA: TGTGCCAGCAGCTTCGACAAGACCTACGAGCAGTACTTC.

The rearrangement joins TRBV7-6 to TRBJ1-5; D unresolved. The CDR3 totals 14 residues. CDR1 is SGHVS, CDR2 FNYEAQ, per germline. V dropped 1 base and J dropped 3 bases, with 7 bases sitting between them. CDR3 in DNA: TGTGCCAGCAGCTTAGGGCAATACAATCAGCCCCAGCATTTT. This translates into CASSLGQYNQPQHF. The whole variable domain, filled in from reference TRBV7-6 and TRBJ1-5, reads GAGVSQSPRYKVTKRGQDVALRCDPISGHVSLYWYRQALGQGPEFLTYFNYEAQQDKSGLPNDRFSAERPEGSISTLTIQRTEQRDSAMYRCASSLGQYNQPQHFGDGTRLSIL.

This chain uses TRBV5-4 with TRBJ1-2, with 8 bases fitting TRBD1. Germline V gives CDR1 SGHNT, CDR2 YYREEE (reference sequence). The trim removed 0 bases at V and 8 bases at J, leaving 15 bases unmatched. The CDR3 runs 17 residues. The CDR3 bases are TGTGCCAGCAGCTTGGACGCCTTAGGGACAGGCGGGAGCGGCTACACCTTC. Its protein is CASSLDALGTGGSGYTF.

The CDR3 is CASSFSDRVGETQYF. The CDR3, as DNA: TGTGCCAGCAGCTTTAGTGACAGGGTGGGAGAGACCCAGTACTTC. The V gene is TRBV7-9, the J gene TRBJ2-5, with TRBD1 matching 7 bases. The CDR3 loop spans 15 amino acids. The germline CDR1 and CDR2 sequences are SEHNR and FQNEAQ (reference sequence). V was pared by 3 bases and J by 4 bases, with 8 bases of the junction left unmatched.

The gene calls are TRBV4-3 and TRBJ2-2, with a tentative D call TRBD2 (6 bases). Germline-derived CDR1 and CDR2 are LGHNA and YSLEER. This CDR3 is built from 16 residues. V dropped 0 bases and J dropped 8 bases, with 16 bases sitting between them. CDR3 sequence (DNA): TGCGCCAGCAGCCAAGAAGAAGGGCGGGGTGCGGGGGAGCTGTTTTTT. This gives the protein CASSQEEGRGAGELFF.

The chain is built from TRBV19 and TRBJ2-1; D not resolved. Germline lookup yields CDR1 LNHDA and CDR2 SQIVND (reference sequence). V lost 4 bases to trimming and J lost 4 bases, with 2 bases between them. This CDR3 spans 11 amino acids. The CDR3 DNA sequence: TGTGCCAGTAGTACTTACAATGAGCAGTTCTTC. It is translated as CASSTYNEQFF.

The chain employs TRBV10-3 and TRBJ2-5; TRBD2 agrees at 8 bases. Per the germline V gene, CDR1 is ENHRY and CDR2 is SYGVKD. The CDR3 totals 14 residues. The V and J ends lost 6 bases and 2 bases, in that order; junction bases with no gene match: 5. The CDR3: CAISPGGAQETQYF. In DNA form, the CDR3 reads TGTGCCATCAGCCCGGGGGGGGCTCAAGAGACCCAGTACTTC.

This clone showed up just once. The V call is TRBV7-6, the J call TRBJ2-7; weak D call: TRBD1 (6 bases). Trimming removed 0 bases at V and 3 bases at J, with 6 bases between. The CDR3 extends over 13 amino acids. CDR1 is SGHVS, CDR2 FNYEAQ, per germline. The CDR3 DNA follows: TGTGCCAGCAGCTTAGCACAGGGCTACGAGCAGTACTTC. Amino acids: CASSLAQGYEQYF.

The CDR3 here is CASSLSTVPSGNTIYF. CDR3 coding DNA: TGTGCCAGCAGCCTTTCCACAGTCCCCTCTGGAAACACCATATATTTT. The J gene is TRBJ1-3, the V gene TRBV7-6; D remains ambiguous. V gave up 5 bases and J gave up 0 bases, with 14 bases separating them. The CDR3 consists of 16 residues. Germline CDR1 and CDR2: SGHVS and FNYEAQ.

This clone has a handful of counts. This chain links TRBV28 with TRBJ1-1; the D is unclear. CDR3 length: 16 residues. V was cut by 2 bases and J by 3 bases, with 16 bases left in between. Germline CDR1 MDHEN, CDR2 SYDVKM. The CDR3 DNA is TGTGCCAGCAGTTTAGGGTTTCAGCTTTTGGACACTGAAGCTTTCTTT. It codes for CASSLGFQLLDTEAFF.

This rearrangement joins TRBV30 to TRBJ2-1; 10 bases match TRBD2. CDR1 is GTSNPN and CDR2 is SVGIG in the germline V gene (reference sequence). V trimming: 0 bases; J trimming: 4 bases; junction bases outside the gene matches: 3. The CDR3 length is 15 residues. In DNA, the CDR3 is TGTGCCTGGAGTGTTATAGCGGGGGGTTACAATGAGCAGTTCTTC. Its protein is CAWSVIAGGYNEQFF.

A single count supports this clone. The chain recombines TRBV4-1 with TRBJ2-7, with 8 bases identical to TRBD1. Per the germline V gene, CDR1 is MGHRA and CDR2 is YSYEKL. This CDR3 spans 16 amino acids. V trimming: 4 bases; J trimming: 1 base; junction bases outside the gene matches: 9. CDR3 nucleotides: TGCGCCAGCAGCCGACCCACCGGGACAGGATCCTACGAGCAGTACTTC. Translated: CASSRPTGTGSYEQYF.